The 10 T cell receptor beta chains reported below all come from one sample, sequenced in a study of T-cell memory formation after mild COVID-19. TCRdb redid the calling of the 5' RACE reads with MiXCR, one entry per CDR3 protein. This table has about 180,000 distinct CDR3 sequences, around 15% appearing once. Material: PBMCs or a T cell subset sorted from them (not recorded which). The receptors were gathered from an adult woman who had mild COVID-19 (a few samples of this study predate the infection). Cell type and time point are not known.

This clonotype appeared a few times. The rearrangement uses TRBV6-4 and TRBJ2-1; D is possibly TRBD2 (7 bases). This CDR3 spans 19 amino acids. CDR1 is MRHNA and CDR2 is SNTAGT in the germline V gene. Trimming took 0 bases from V and 6 from J, leaving 24 bases between them. The CDR3 is CASSDSRTVGGNCFNEQFF. In DNA form, the CDR3 reads TGTGCCAGCAGTGACTCCCGGACAGTCGGGGGGAACTGTTTCAATGAGCAGTTCTTC.

J is TRBJ1-1 and V is TRBV11-2, with a possible D match to TRBD1 (6 bases). From germline, CDR1 is SGHAT and CDR2 FQNNGV. V lost 1 base to trimming and J lost 3 bases, with 18 bases between them. This CDR3 spans 17 amino acids. The CDR3 region is CASSLARGKGGHTEAFF. The CDR3 DNA sequence: TGTGCCAGCAGCTTAGCGCGTGGGAAGGGGGGGCACACTGAAGCTTTCTTT.

The rearrangement links TRBV12-3 or TRBV12-4 to TRBJ2-3; a possible D gene is TRBD2 (7 bases). Trimming took 8 bases from V and 4 from J, leaving 10 bases between them. This CDR3 is 12 amino acids long. CDR3 in DNA: TGTGCCAGCGGGGGGGCCCCAGATACGCAGTATTTT. As protein: CASGGAPDTQYF.

This clonotype came up a few times. As DNA, the CDR3 is TGTGCCAGCAGTTTTAAACGGGGGGGCGAGCAGTACTTC. Protein sequence: CASSFKRGGEQYF. The genes are TRBV12-3 or TRBV12-4 and TRBJ2-7, with 8 bases lining up with TRBD2. The CDR3 loop spans 13 amino acids. V lost 3 bases, J lost 6 bases, and 4 bases stayed unmatched.

This clonotype turned up a few times. The chain is built from TRBV19 and TRBJ2-6; D may be TRBD2 (6 bases). CDR1 is LNHDA, CDR2 SQIVND, per germline (reference sequence). V shed 7 bases and J shed 0 bases, with 13 bases lying between them. This CDR3 spans 16 amino acids. CDR3 coding DNA: TGTGCCAGTACCCATCGGGAGACCTCTGGGGCCAACGTCCTGACTTTC. Encoded protein: CASTHRETSGANVLTF.

This CDR3 reads CASSREGAREQFF. In DNA form, the CDR3 reads TGTGCCAGCAGCCGAGAGGGGGCGCGTGAGCAGTTCTTC. The chain combines TRBV7-9 with TRBJ2-1, with TRBD1 matching 7 bases. The CDR3 is 13 amino acids. The V gene end was trimmed by 5 bases and the J gene end by 9 bases; junction bases not matched to a gene: 7. The germline V gene has CDR1 SEHNR and CDR2 FQNEAQ (reference sequence). The full variable domain, rest sourced from reference TRBV7-9 and TRBJ2-1, is DTGVSQNPRHKITKRGQNVTFRCDPISEHNRLYWYRQTLGQGPEFLTYFQNEAQLEKSRLLSDRFSAERPKGSFSTLEIQRTEQGDSAMYLCASSREGAREQFFGPGTRLTVL.

This chain links TRBV24-1 with TRBJ1-2; D uncertain. The CDR3 runs to 14 residues. Germline loops: CDR1 KGHDR, CDR2 SFDVKD. Trimming took off 1 base at V and 7 bases at J, with 12 bases between the two ends. The CDR3: CATSDFNSRTGYTF. The CDR3 nucleotides are TGTGCCACCAGTGATTTCAACAGCCGGACTGGCTACACCTTC.

This clonotype came up a few times. V is TRBV5-1 and J is TRBJ1-2; D may be TRBD1 (5 bases). The CDR3 is 13 residues long. Germline V CDR1 and CDR2: SGHRS, YFSETQ. V was shortened by 3 bases and J by 4 bases, with 10 bases between the two germline ends. The chain's CDR3 is CASSSRDLYGYTF. CDR3 nucleotide sequence: TGCGCCAGCAGCTCCCGGGACCTCTATGGCTACACCTTC.

The chain employs TRBV7-8 and TRBJ2-1, with TRBD1 identical over 7 bases. Germline V gives CDR1 SGHVS, CDR2 FQNEAQ. This CDR3 region has 13 residues. The ends lost 4 bases at V and 7 bases at J; junction bases unmatched: 4. The CDR3 DNA reads as TGTGCCAGCAGCTCTCAGGGACAGAATGAGCAGTTCTTC. Amino acid sequence: CASSSQGQNEQFF.

The V call is TRBV7-2, the J call TRBJ2-6; D unresolved. With 3 bases removed from V and 2 bases from J, the gap between germline ends came to 11 bases. Germline V gene sequence: CDR1 SGHTA, CDR2 FQGNSA. This CDR3 is built from 16 residues. The CDR3 DNA is TGTGCCAGCAGCTTTTCCGTTGGGACTGGGGCCAACGTCCTGACTTTC. Translating gives CASSFSVGTGANVLTF. The whole variable domain, remainder taken from reference TRBV7-2 and TRBJ2-6, is GAGVSQSPSNKVTEKGKDVELRCDPISGHTALYWYRQSLGQGLEFLIYFQGNSAPDKSGLPSDRFSAERTGGSVSTLTIQRTQQEDSAVYLCASSFSVGTGANVLTFGAGSRLTVL.